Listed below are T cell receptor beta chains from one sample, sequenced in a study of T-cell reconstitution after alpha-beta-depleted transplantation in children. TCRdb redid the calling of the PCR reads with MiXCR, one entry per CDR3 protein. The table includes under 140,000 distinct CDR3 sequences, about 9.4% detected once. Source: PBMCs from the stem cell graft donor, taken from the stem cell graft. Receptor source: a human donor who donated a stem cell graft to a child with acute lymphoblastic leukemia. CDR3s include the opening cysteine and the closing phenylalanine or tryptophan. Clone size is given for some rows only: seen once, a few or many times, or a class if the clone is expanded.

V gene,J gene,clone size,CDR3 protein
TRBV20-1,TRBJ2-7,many,CSAKVGPSYEQYF
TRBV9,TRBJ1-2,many,CASDSAWEGYTF
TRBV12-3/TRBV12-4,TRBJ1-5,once,CASSWGQAMGPQHF
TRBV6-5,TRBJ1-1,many,CASSYILKNTEAFF
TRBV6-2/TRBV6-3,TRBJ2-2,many,CASSEIGQGVTGELFF
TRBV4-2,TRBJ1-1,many,CASSQFTGVDTEAFF
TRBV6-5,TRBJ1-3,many,CASSYEAAGNTIYF
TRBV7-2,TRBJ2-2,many,CASSLSTSGGARTGELFF
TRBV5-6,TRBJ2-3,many,CASSLRGTDTQYF
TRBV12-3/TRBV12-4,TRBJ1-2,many,CASRPRDRGTHTF
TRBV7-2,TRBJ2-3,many,CASSPGTSGGMPYF
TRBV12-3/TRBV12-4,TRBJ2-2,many,CASSPRQRSGGELFF
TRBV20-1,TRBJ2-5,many,CSASPSQETQYF
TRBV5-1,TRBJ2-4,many,CASSLVAGLAKNIQYF
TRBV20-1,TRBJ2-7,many,CSASTLGGFSYEQYF
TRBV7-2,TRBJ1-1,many,CASSLARGIRAFF
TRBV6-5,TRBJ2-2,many,CASSYSMRSGGSTGELFF
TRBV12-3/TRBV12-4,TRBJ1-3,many,CASSLALLENTIYF
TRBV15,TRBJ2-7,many,CATSREIPHRTRGDYEQYF
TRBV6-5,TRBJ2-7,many,CASSRGPDRYEQYF
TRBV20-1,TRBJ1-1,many,CSAQGGGVRGTEAFF
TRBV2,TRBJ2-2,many,CASSEVAGSTGELFF
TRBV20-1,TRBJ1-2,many,CSASQLGYGYTF
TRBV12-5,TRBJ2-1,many,CASGSGLGDNEQFF
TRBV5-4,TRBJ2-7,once,CASSLRPGQALYEQYF
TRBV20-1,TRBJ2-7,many,CSARGSRGGTYEQYF
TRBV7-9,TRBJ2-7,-,CASSLPSRPSYEQYF
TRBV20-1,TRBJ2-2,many,CSAREGGPGELFF
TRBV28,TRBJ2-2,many,CASGGMGGTGELFF
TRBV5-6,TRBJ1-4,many,CASSVGPGTGDEKLFF
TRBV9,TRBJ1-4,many,CASSARQGAYEKLFF
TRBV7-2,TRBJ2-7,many,CASSRAYEQYF
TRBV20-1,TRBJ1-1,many,CSSIRGASSEAFF
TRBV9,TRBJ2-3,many,CASSVRTDSRGRGQYF
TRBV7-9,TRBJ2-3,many,CASSSRGADRAFTDTQYF
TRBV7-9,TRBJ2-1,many,CASSSPGQSINEQFF
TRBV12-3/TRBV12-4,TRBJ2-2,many,CASAWLAAGELFF
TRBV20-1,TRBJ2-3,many,CSVPAGRTDTQYF
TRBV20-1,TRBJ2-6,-,CSASKGSSGANGLTF
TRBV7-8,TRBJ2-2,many,CASSPGAGRRAGELFF
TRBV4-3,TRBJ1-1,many,CASSHGFRGEAFF